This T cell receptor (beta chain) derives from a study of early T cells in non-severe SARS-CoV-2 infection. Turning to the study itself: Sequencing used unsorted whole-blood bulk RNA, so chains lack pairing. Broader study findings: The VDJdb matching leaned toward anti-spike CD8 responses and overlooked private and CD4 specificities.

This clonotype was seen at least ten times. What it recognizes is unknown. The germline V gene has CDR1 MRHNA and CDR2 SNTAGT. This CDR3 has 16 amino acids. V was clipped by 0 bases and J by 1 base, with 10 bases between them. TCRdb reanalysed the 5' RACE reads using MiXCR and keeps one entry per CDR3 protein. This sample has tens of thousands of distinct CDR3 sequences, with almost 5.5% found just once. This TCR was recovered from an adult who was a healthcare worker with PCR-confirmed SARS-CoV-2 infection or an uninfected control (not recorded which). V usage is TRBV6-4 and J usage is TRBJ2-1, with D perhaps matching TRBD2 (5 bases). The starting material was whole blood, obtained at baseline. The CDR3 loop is CASSDSGTGSYNEQFF. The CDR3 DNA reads TGTGCCAGCAGTGACTCAGGAACGGGATCCTACAATGAGCAGTTCTTC.